The following is a TCR beta chain sequence with its context. Its antigen is still unknown. This same CDR3 is encoded by further DNA sequences in the sample. This sample was included in a study of cytomegalovirus exposure and HLA in healthy donors. About the study: A prior study identified 117 million unique TCR beta sequences from about 179 million T cells. Early on, a data release was issued that held approximately 92 million unique TCRs from HLA-typed donors. Study outcomes and limitations: Immune exposure data for these donors was limited to CMV serostatus.

60 Vbeta and 13 Jbeta primers were used in PCR. Method: immunoSEQ multiplex PCR; TCRdb's copy keeps in-frame clones and lacks some. The sample holds some 190,000 clones; less than 85% are singletons and the top ten take approximately 5%. Germline V lookup: CDR1 SGHRS, CDR2 YFSETQ. The CDR3 extends over 14 amino acids. V lost 3 bases, J lost 6 bases, and 6 bases stayed unmatched. The genes are TRBV5-1 and TRBJ2-3; 8 positions agree with TRBD2. Sequencing was done on a sample of PBMCs. The sequence was collected from a man aged 30 to 39 in good health and CMV-seropositive. The CDR3 region has the DNA TGCGCCAGCAGCTCGGGACTAGTCGGGGATACGCAGTATTTT. Translating it yields CASSSGLVGDTQYF.